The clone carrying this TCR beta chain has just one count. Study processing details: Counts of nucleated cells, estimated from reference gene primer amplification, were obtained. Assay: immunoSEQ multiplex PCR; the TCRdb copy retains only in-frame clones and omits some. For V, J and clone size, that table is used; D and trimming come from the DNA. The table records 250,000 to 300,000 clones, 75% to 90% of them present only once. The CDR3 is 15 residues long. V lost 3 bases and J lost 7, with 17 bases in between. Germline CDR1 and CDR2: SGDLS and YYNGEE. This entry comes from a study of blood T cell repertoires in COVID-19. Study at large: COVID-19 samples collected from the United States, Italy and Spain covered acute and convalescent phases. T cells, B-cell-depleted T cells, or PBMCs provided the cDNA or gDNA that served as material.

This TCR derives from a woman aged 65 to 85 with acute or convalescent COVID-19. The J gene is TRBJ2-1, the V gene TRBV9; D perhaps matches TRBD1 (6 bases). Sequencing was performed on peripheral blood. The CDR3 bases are TGTGCCAGCAGCGCCGCAGGGGTCTCGGTAAATGAGCAGTTCTTC. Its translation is CASSAAGVSVNEQFF.